The 9 T cell receptor beta chains given below trace back to one sample, sequenced in a study of T cell responses to AZD1222 COVID-19 vaccine. The data were produced by immunoSEQ multiplex PCR, yet TCRdb's version contains in-frame clones alone and is incomplete. The sample records 95,000 to 120,000 clones, about 92% being singletons. This material consisted of peripheral blood, taken on day 0 of MenACWY control vaccination. These receptors were collected from an adult in good health.

The chain has TRBV6-5 and TRBJ1-2, with 10 nucleotides matching TRBD1. J gave up 7 bases and V 6 bases, and 5 bases lay outside the gene matches. The CDR3 length is 13 residues. In germline, CDR1 is MNHEY, CDR2 SVGAGI. The CDR3 spells CASSDRGLGGYTF. The CDR3 DNA is TGTGCCAGCAGCGACAGGGGGCTCGGTGGCTACACCTTC.

The gene calls are TRBV6-5 and TRBJ1-1; 7 bases line up with TRBD1. The germline V gene has CDR1 MNHEY and CDR2 SVGAGI. The length of the CDR3 is 14 residues. Germline trimming cut 4 bases from V and 4 bases from J; bases unmatched to any gene: 6. The CDR3 sequence: CASSSQGVGTEAFF. The DNA of the CDR3 is TGTGCCAGCAGTTCTCAGGGGGTGGGCACTGAAGCTTTCTTT.

The chain has TRBV7-2 and TRBJ2-7; D is possibly TRBD1 or TRBD2 (5 bases each). Between the trimmed V and J ends, which lost 5 bases and 2 bases, there was a span of 13 bases. The CDR3 loop spans 14 amino acids. From germline, CDR1 is SGHTA and CDR2 FQGNSA. CDR3 in DNA: TGTGCCAGCAGCCCATCCCCGGGACCCTACGAGCAGTACTTC. This translates into CASSPSPGPYEQYF.

The chain carries TRBV30 and TRBJ2-2; the D gene is possibly TRBD1 (6 bases). The CDR3 is 14 residues long. CDR1 GTSNPN and CDR2 SVGIG come from the germline V gene (reference sequence). The V end was cut by 0 bases, the J end by 7 bases, with 12 bases between. Written as DNA, the CDR3 is TGTGCCTGGAGTGTAGTCAGGGGTAGCGGGGAGCTGTTTTTT. Protein product: CAWSVVRGSGELFF. Using reference TRBV30 and TRBJ2-2 for the parts outside the CDR3, the full variable domain is SQTIHQWPATLVQPVGSPLSLECTVEGTSNPNLYWYRQAAGRGLQLLFYSVGIGQISSEVPQNLSASRPQDRQFILSSKKLLLSDSGFYLCAWSVVRGSGELFFGEGSRLTVL.

This chain joins TRBV27 and TRBJ2-7; 7 bases agree with TRBD1. The CDR3 runs 16 residues. Trimming took 6 bases from V and 0 from J; bases not matched to a gene: 11. CDR1 MNHEY and CDR2 SMNVEV come from the germline V gene (reference sequence). This CDR3 is CASSRSGGTSSYEQYF. The CDR3 DNA sequence: TGTGCCAGCAGCCGGTCAGGGGGTACAAGCTCCTACGAGCAGTACTTC.

The genes are TRBV27 and TRBJ1-5; possible D gene TRBD1, 5 bases. Trimming took 3 bases from V and 0 from J, leaving 15 bases between them. This CDR3 has 17 residues. Germline lookup yields CDR1 MNHEY and CDR2 SMNVEV (reference sequence). The CDR3 here is CASSLSGWGSSNQPQHF. The DNA for the CDR3 is TGTGCCAGCAGTTTGTCGGGGTGGGGGAGTAGCAATCAGCCCCAGCATTTT.

V usage is TRBV11-3 and J usage is TRBJ1-1; the D is unclear. The CDR3 consists of 13 residues. CDR1 is SGHNT and CDR2 is YENEEA in the germline V gene. V was trimmed by 5 bases and J by 4 bases, leaving 11 bases between them. The CDR3 is CASSGGRTTEAFF. CDR3 DNA sequence: TGTGCCAGCAGCGGCGGGAGGACCACTGAAGCTTTCTTT.

The rearrangement links TRBV4-3 to TRBJ2-3; D gene uncertain. V was clipped by 4 bases and J by 4 bases, with 15 bases between them. In germline, CDR1 is LGHNA, CDR2 YSLEER. The CDR3 runs to 15 residues. This chain's CDR3 is CASSPERRPADTQYF. The DNA for the CDR3 is TGCGCCAGCAGCCCTGAACGACGACCGGCAGATACGCAGTATTTT.

The DNA for the CDR3 is TGTGCCAGCAGTCTCCGCGGGGCGAGTGAAGCTTTCTTT. Translation gives CASSLRGASEAFF. The chain uses TRBV27 and TRBJ1-1; D might be TRBD1 (5 bases). Germline V gene lookup returns CDR1 MNHEY and CDR2 SMNVEV (reference sequence). The CDR3 contains 13 residues. Trimming removed 5 bases from V and 7 bases from J, with 14 bases in between.